A single sample gave rise to the 10 T cell receptor beta chains below, sequenced in a study of T cells in Graves' hyperthyroidism and ophthalmopathy. TCR beta CDR3 sequences were amplified from RNA transcripts. In the first-round RT-PCR of the TCR CDR3, the HTBI primer set was used. MiXCR was run by TCRdb on the multiplex PCR reads, yielding one entry per CDR3 protein. Of more than 95,000 distinct CDR3 sequences listed, around 50% are singletons. The material sequenced was blood. These receptors all stem from a man between 35 and 55 years old with Graves' hyperthyroidism.

The chain recombines TRBV20-1 with TRBJ2-7; 8 bases agree with TRBD2. The V gene end was trimmed by 3 bases and the J gene end by 3 bases; junction bases not matched to a gene: 4. The CDR3 has 13 residues. The germline V gene encodes CDR1 DFQATT and CDR2 SNEGSKA (reference sequence). The DNA for the CDR3 is TGCAGTGCTAGGGGGAGCGGGAGCTACGAGCAGTACTTC. Residues: CSARGSGSYEQYF.

Points on this clonotype: One junction end does not reproduce the germline sequence, and a read error may be involved. The rearrangement links TRBV7-8 to TRBJ2-7, with D tentatively TRBD1 or TRBD2 (6 bases each). In germline, CDR1 is SGHVS, CDR2 FQNEAQ. The CDR3 has 13 residues. CDR3 in amino acids: CASSLGGTSEQNF. For the CDR3, the DNA is TGTGCCAGCAGCTTAGGCGGGACAAGTGAGCAAAACTTC.

This clonotype occurred many times. The J gene is TRBJ2-7, the V gene TRBV12-3 or TRBV12-4; TRBD1 matches 7 bases. V trimming: 8 bases; J trimming: 0 bases; junction bases outside the gene matches: 7. The CDR3 is 14 residues long. CDR3 loop: CASRDSLSSYEQYF. For the CDR3, the DNA is TGTGCCAGCCGGGACAGCCTAAGCTCCTACGAGCAGTACTTC.

This rearrangement joins TRBV10-2 to TRBJ2-1; TRBD1 agrees at 9 bases. V lost 10 bases to trimming and J lost 7 bases; unmatched junction nucleotides: 5. Germline CDR1 WSHSY, CDR2 SAAADI. There are 12 residues in the CDR3. The CDR3 sequence is CANRGPRNEQFF. The CDR3 nucleotides are TGCGCCAACAGGGGGCCAAGGAATGAGCAGTTCTTC.

This clonotype was found a few times. A much larger clone lies one base from this, so it may be a read error. This rearrangement joins TRBV11-2 to TRBJ2-7; 14 bases line up with TRBD2. V gave up 4 bases and J gave up 2 bases; unmatched junction bases: 19. This CDR3 is 21 amino acids long. Germline loops: CDR1 SGHAT, CDR2 FQNNGV. This CDR3 reads CASSSGLAGAVDATTAYEQYF. Written as DNA, the CDR3 is TGTGCCAGCAGCTCGGGACTAGCGGGAGCCGTAGATGCGACGACTGCCTACGAGCAGTACTTC.

This clonotype was seen many times. J is TRBJ2-5 and V is TRBV5-5; no firm D call. The CDR3 is 14 residues long. The V and J ends lost 4 bases and 4 bases respectively, with 14 bases between them. The germline gives CDR1 SGHKS, CDR2 YYEKEE (reference sequence). Written as DNA, the CDR3 is TGTGCCAGCAGCCCTGGTTTTTCCTCAGAGACCCAGTACTTC. Amino acids: CASSPGFSSETQYF.

The rearrangement links TRBV9 to TRBJ1-2; no firm D call. Germline CDR1 reads SGDLS; CDR2 reads YYNGEE. This CDR3 spans 15 amino acids. Deletions cut 5 bases from V and 0 bases from J, with 14 bases between. The CDR3 DNA reads TGTGCCAGCAGTGCTGGACGGGGAGCTAACTATGGCTACACCTTC. Amino acids: CASSAGRGANYGYTF.

This clonotype was observed many times. The genes are TRBV29-1 and TRBJ1-4; D perhaps matches TRBD1 (5 bases). The CDR3 sequence is 12 residues long. The germline V gene encodes CDR1 SQVTM and CDR2 ANQGSEA. The CDR3 DNA reads as TGCAGTATAAACGGGGGAGATGAAAAACTGTTTTTT. This translates into CSINGGDEKLFF.

CDR3: CSARTGGTYEQYF. CDR3 bases: TGCAGTGCTAGGACAGGGGGTACCTACGAGCAGTACTTC. The chain employs TRBV20-1 and TRBJ2-7, with TRBD1 identical over 9 bases. J was trimmed by 2 bases and V by 3 bases; bases with no gene match: 2. The CDR3 runs to 13 residues. Germline V CDR1 and CDR2: DFQATT, SNEGSKA (reference sequence).

The chain employs TRBV7-2 and TRBJ2-7; D possibly corresponds to TRBD2 (6 bases). This CDR3 is built from 17 residues. The V gene's germline CDR1 is SGHTA and CDR2 FQGNSA. Between the trimmed V and J ends, which lost 4 bases and 2 bases, there was a span of 21 bases. The CDR3 nucleotides read TGTGCCAGCAGCTCCACTGGAGGGGTGAACAGCCCCTACGAGCAGTACTTC. It specifies CASSSTGGVNSPYEQYF.